This T cell receptor (beta chain) was recovered during a study of spatial heterogeneity in lung cancer. About the study: More beta-chain than alpha-chain sequences were consistently detected. Counts of TCR transcripts in tumor regions correlated strongly with a T cell module score (derived from matched bulk RNA-seq). Overall study results and limits: Counts of expanded intratumoral alpha and beta TCRs tracked tumor mutation counts.

Every TCR cDNA molecule bore a unique molecular identifier. TCRdb re-derived calls from the 5' RACE reads in MiXCR, one entry per CDR3 protein. The data contain roughly 5,700 distinct CDR3 sequences, about 7.7% of them singletons. This clonotype has at least ten counts. The target antigen is unknown. This beta chain represents an off-target read in a library built for alpha chains; its size is of limited meaning. Time point meaning: sample taken at primary tumor resection. CDR1 is DFQATT and CDR2 is SNEGSKA in the germline V gene (reference sequence). This CDR3 is 14 amino acids long. The V and J ends lost 5 bases and 6 bases, in that order; junction bases with no gene match: 8.

The TCR originated in a female donor with early-stage non-small cell lung cancer. Sequenced here: lung tumor tissue, sampled at surgery. This chain joins TRBV20-1 and TRBJ2-1; 9 bases are shared with TRBD2. CDR3 nucleotides: TGCAGTGCTTTAGCGGGGGCGGGTAGCAATGAGCAGTTCTTC. Translated, it gives CSALAGAGSNEQFF.